This TCR beta chain stems from a study of technical replicates of blood from a few donors. The table came from immunoSEQ multiplex PCR; TCRdb's copy has only in-frame clones and leaves some out. This table has 60,000 to 75,000 clones, 95% to 98% appearing once. This CDR3 has 12 amino acids. Trimming took off 4 bases at V and 5 bases at J, with 8 bases between the two ends. Germline CDR1 SGHAT, CDR2 FQNNGV. This rearrangement joins TRBV11-2 to TRBJ1-1, with D maybe TRBD1 (5 bases). The source material was T cells isolated from PBMCs. The receptor comes from a human donor in good health. The CDR3 here is CASSSQGTEAFF. As DNA, the CDR3 is TGTGCCAGCAGCTCCCAGGGAACTGAAGCTTTCTTT.